The present entry profiles one TCR beta chain with its context. This sample is drawn from a study of blood T cell repertoires in COVID-19. Overall study: Sites across the United States, Italy and Spain contributed samples from acute and convalescent COVID-19. PBMCs, B-cell-depleted T cells, or T cells were the source of the cDNA or gDNA that made up the material.

In the authors' workflow: Scientists estimated how many nucleated cells there were by amplifying reference gene primers. This table comes from immunoSEQ multiplex PCR, and its TCRdb copy is limited to in-frame clones, with some not included. V and J calls and clone size are those listed in that table; D and trimming were worked out from the DNA. The repertoire includes around 25,000 clones, about four fifths of them detected once, and about 15% sits in the top ten. The V gene lost 3 bases and the J gene lost 9 bases, with 17 bases spanning the gap. The CDR3 totals 14 residues. In germline, CDR1 is MNHEY, CDR2 SMNVEV (reference sequence).

This TCR came from a man older than 75 with active or convalescent COVID-19. The specimen was peripheral blood. The V gene is TRBV27, the J gene TRBJ1-1; D may be TRBD1 (5 bases). The DNA for the CDR3 is TGTGCCAGCAGTTTTCAGAATCTAGGGACTAAAGCTTTCTTT. Translated: CASSFQNLGTKAFF.